This TCR beta chain was sequenced for a study of OX40 agonist ivuxolimab in advanced cancers. Findings of the study overall: Near-lowest levels of clonal expansion characterized partial responders at 0.1-3.0 mg/kg. Among expanded peripheral T cells, antigen specificity went undetermined.

Details on this clone: Its antigen is unknown.

The CDR3 has 15 residues. Between the trimmed V and J ends, which lost 5 bases and 7 bases, there was a span of 21 bases. CDR1 and CDR2 from the germline V gene are SGHNT and YYREEE (reference sequence). Here immunoSEQ multiplex PCR was the method, and the copy in TCRdb shows in-frame clones only, minus some. This repertoire shows fewer than 75,000 clones, around 90% found once; its top ten account for more than 0.5%. No patient had autoimmune disease or received systemic immunosuppression. Sampling of blood occurred at baseline, cycle 4 day 1, and cycle 7 day 1. The sample here was CD4+ or CD8+ T cells sorted from blood, taken in a trial of the OX40 agonist ivuxolimab. The sequence was obtained from an adult with an advanced solid tumor such as melanoma, head and neck, liver or kidney cancer. The J gene is TRBJ1-1, the V gene TRBV5-4, with D uncertain. The CDR3 DNA sequence: TGTGCCAGCAGTCCTTGGCCCCAAACCACCCTTGAAGCTTTCTTT. This encodes CASSPWPQTTLEAFF.